This paragraph covers one T cell receptor beta chain sequence. This clone has only one observation. Its antigen is currently not known. The sample holds no much larger clone one base away, and base qualities are not on file. The record originates from a study of T cell responses to AZD1222 COVID-19 vaccine (dated by TCRdb to 2020 to 2022). Background on the whole study: AZD1222 recipients whose second dose came at about 4 weeks and those whose second dose came at about 12 weeks were combined into one group, since spike-specific TCR depth and breadth did not differ between the two schedules. A total of just over 230 trial participants underwent TCR sequencing, of whom about 210 had received two doses of AZD1222 and some 25 had received two doses of the MenACWY control vaccine. Trial participants were enrolled by age into 18-55, 56-69 and 70-plus year subgroups, with approximately 150, 28 and 58 TCR-sequenced participants respectively.

For this chain, trimming is 0 bases at the V end and 8 bases at the J end, and the number of junction bases without a gene match is 10. Looking up the germline V gene yields CDR1 SGHRS and CDR2 YFSETQ. Taken from cysteine to phenylalanine, the CDR3 has 16 residues. The entry retains the CDR3 DNA only, 48 bases that are in frame from base 1. What the work shows at the level of the full study, not this receptor alone: After two AZD1222 doses, spike-specific TCR breadth and depth were significantly higher than at day 0 and than in MenACWY recipients. Because no day 14 peak-response samples were available, repertoires were characterized only after the peak T cell response. Conclusions about previously exposed vaccinees are limited, since just 5 or 6 AZD1222 recipients were seropositive for SARS-CoV-2 at baseline. Most participants were white British and females outnumbered males, and the authors suggested that clonal diversity may have been underestimated. In the small 56-69-year group, the increase in depth fell short of significance, most likely because of low power. Epitopes outside the regions mutated in the B.1.351 and B.1.1.7 variants were reportedly recognized by nearly half of the unique spike-specific TCRs. Vaccine-associated CD4 TCRs spanned the whole spike protein, with dominant responses in regions 160-218 and 743-854.

The CDR3 regions of human TCRbeta chains were analyzed by immunosequencing. The original pipeline was this. Repertoire TCRs were checked for matches against a reference library of SARS-CoV-2-specific TCRs that had been generated using the MIRA antigen-specificity platform. Breadth meant the fraction of unique TCRs that were SARS-CoV-2-associated, whereas depth meant the fraction of total T cells that were SARS-CoV-2-associated. Using the MIRA data, each spike-specific TCR was mapped to the spike region that the TCR reacts to and placed in a CD4 or CD8 class. Log10-transformed breadth and depth values were compared by one-way ANOVA with Sidak's multiple comparisons tests. TCRdb retrieved this table from immuneACCESS and kept in-frame rearrangements only. Not all clones are present; in checked studies, unresolved V genes account for under half, and no reason is known for the remainder. V, J and clone size derive from that table, while D and trimming were established from the DNA sequence. The sample includes about 110,000 clones, with around nine tenths observed a single time. The ten top clones hold 3.5% to 5% of the sample.

Sample time point, as interpreted from the label and publication: baseline before first vaccination. Vaccinee samples were obtained from the UK trials COV001 and COV002, which included a single-blind randomized controlled phase 2/3 trial of AZD1222 (ChAdOx1 nCoV-19) in healthy adults. For TCRbeta chain sequencing, PBMC samples from trial participants were taken at day 0 and at day 28 after the second dose. The input for sequencing was peripheral blood, taken on day 0 of AZD1222 vaccination. The sequence joins TRBV5-1 to TRBJ1-4; the junction holds 7 bases that match TRBD1. The origin of this receptor is an adult in good health. Read as DNA, the sequence is TGCGCCAGCAGCTTGGCAGGGGGACCCGGAGGGGAAAAACTGTTTTTT. This translates into CASSLAGGPGGEKLFF.